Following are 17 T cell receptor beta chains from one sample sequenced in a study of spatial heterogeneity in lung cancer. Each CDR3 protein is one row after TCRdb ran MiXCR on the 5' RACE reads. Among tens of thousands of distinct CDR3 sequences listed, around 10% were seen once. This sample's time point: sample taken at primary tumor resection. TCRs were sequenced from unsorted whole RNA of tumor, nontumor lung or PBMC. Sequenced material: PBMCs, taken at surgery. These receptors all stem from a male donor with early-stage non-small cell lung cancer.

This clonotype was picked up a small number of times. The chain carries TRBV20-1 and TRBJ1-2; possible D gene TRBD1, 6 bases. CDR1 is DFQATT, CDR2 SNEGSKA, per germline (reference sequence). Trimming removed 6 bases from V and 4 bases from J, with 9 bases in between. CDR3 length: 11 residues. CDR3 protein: CSAGQTYGYTF. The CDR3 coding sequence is TGCAGTGCCGGACAGACCTATGGCTACACCTTC.

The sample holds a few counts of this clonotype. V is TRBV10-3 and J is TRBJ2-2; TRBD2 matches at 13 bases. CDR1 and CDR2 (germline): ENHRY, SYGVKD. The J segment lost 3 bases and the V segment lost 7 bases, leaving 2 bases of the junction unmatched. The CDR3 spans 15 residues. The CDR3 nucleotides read TGTGCCATCACCGGGACTAGCGGGGACACCGGGGAGCTGTTTTTT. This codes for CAITGTSGDTGELFF.

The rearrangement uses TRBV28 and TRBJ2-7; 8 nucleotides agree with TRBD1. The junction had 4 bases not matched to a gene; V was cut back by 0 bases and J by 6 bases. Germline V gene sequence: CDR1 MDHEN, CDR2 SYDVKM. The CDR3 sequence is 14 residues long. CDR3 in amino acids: CASSLWDRVGEQYF. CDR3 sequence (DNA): TGTGCCAGCAGTTTATGGGACAGGGTGGGCGAGCAGTACTTC.

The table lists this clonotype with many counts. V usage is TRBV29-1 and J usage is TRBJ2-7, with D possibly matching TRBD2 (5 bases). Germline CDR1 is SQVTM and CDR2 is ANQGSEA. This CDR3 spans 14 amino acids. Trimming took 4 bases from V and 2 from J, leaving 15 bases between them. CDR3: CSVVWLAATYEQYF. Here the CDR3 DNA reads TGCAGCGTTGTCTGGCTAGCCGCGACCTACGAGCAGTACTTC.

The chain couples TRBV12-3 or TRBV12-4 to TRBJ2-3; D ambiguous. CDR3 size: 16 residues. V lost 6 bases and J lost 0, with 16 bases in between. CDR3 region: CASRSTRARSTDTQYF. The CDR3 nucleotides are TGTGCCAGCAGGTCCACAAGGGCTCGTAGCACAGATACGCAGTATTTT.

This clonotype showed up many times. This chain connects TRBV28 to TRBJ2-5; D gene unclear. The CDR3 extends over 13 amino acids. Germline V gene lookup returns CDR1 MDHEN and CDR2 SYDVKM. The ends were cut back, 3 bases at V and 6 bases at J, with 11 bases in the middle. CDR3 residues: CASSFGIEKTQYF. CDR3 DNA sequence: TGTGCCAGCAGTTTTGGGATCGAGAAGACCCAGTACTTC.

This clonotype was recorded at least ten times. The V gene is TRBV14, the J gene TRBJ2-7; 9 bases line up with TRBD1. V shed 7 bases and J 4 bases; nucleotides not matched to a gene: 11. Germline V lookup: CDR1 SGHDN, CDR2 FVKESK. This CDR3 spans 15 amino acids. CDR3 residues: CASTYPGTGSYEQYF. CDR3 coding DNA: TGTGCCAGCACCTACCCGGGGACAGGGTCTTACGAGCAGTACTTC.

In DNA form, the CDR3 reads TGTGCCAGCAGTAGCCGGACACGTACGAACACCGGGGAGCTGTTTTTT. As protein: CASSSRTRTNTGELFF. This chain joins TRBV27 and TRBJ2-2; maybe TRBD1 (5 bases). Germline CDR1 and CDR2: MNHEY and SMNVEV (reference sequence). Trimming stripped 5 bases from V and 0 bases from J, with 13 bases between. The CDR3 length is 16 residues.

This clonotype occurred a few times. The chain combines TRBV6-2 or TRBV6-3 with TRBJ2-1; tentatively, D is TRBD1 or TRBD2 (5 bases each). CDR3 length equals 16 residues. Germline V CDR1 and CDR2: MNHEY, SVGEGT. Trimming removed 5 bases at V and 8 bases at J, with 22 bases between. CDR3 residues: CASSTGRPPALDEQFF. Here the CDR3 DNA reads TGTGCCAGCAGTACGGGACGGCCCCCGGCCTTGGATGAGCAGTTCTTC.

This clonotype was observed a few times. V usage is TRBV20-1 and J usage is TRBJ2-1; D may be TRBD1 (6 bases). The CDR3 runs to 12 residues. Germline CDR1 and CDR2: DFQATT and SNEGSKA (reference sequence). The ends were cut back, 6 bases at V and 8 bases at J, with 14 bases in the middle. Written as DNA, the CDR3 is TGCAGTGCCCTGGGGGCTGGGTATGAGCAGTTCTTC. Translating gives CSALGAGYEQFF.

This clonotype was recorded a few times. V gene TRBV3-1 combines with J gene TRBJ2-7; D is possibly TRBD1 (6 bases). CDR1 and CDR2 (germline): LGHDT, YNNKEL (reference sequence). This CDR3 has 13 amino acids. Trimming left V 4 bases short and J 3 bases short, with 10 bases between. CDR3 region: CASSRQVGYEQYF. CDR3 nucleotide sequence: TGTGCCAGCAGCCGACAGGTAGGCTACGAGCAGTACTTC.

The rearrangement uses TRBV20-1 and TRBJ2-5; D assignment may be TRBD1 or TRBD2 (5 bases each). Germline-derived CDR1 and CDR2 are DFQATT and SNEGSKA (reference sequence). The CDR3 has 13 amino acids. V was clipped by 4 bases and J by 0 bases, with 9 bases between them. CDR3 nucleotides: TGCAGTGCTAATGGGGGTAACCAAGAGACCCAGTACTTC. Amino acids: CSANGGNQETQYF.

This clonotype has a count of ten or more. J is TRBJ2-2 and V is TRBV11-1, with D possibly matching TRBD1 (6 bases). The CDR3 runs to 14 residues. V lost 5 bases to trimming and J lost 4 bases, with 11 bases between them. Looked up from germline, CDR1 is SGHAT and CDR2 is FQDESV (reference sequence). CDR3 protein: CASSPDSFTGELFF. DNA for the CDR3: TGTGCCAGCAGCCCGGACAGCTTCACCGGGGAGCTGTTTTTT.

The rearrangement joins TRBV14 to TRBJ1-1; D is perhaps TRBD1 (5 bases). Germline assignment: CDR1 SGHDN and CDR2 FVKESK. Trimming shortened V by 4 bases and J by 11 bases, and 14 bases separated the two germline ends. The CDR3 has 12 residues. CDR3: CASSLNPGTAFF. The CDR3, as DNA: TGTGCCAGCAGCCTGAACCCGGGGACCGCTTTCTTT.

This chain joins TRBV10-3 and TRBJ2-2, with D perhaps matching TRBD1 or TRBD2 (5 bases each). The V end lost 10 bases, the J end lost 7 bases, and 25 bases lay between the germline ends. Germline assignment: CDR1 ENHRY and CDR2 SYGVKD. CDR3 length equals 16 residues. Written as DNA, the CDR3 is TGTGCCACCCTGGACGGCACCGGGACCTCGTTCGGGGAGCTGTTTTTT. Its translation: CATLDGTGTSFGELFF.

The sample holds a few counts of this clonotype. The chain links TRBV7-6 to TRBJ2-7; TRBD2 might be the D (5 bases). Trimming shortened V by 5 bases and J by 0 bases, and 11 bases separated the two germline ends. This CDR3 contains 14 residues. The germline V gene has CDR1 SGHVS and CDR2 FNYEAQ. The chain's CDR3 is CASSPDGLSYEQYF. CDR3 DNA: TGTGCCAGCAGCCCGGACGGACTCTCCTACGAGCAGTACTTC.

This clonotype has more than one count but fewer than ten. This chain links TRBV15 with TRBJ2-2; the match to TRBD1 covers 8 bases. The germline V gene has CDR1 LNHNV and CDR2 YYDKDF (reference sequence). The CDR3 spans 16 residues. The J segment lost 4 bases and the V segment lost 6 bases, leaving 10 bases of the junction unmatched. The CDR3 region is CATSPARDRTTGELFF. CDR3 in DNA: TGTGCCACCAGTCCTGCCCGGGACAGGACCACCGGGGAGCTGTTTTTT.